This T cell receptor (beta chain) was recovered during a study of T cell responses to AZD1222 COVID-19 vaccine. Study findings and constraints: CD4 TCRs covered the whole spike, strongest at regions 160-218 and 743-854. Receipt of two AZD1222 doses was followed by a rise in Spike-specific TCR breadth and depth. Among the donors, most were white British and more were female, and clonal diversity was possibly underestimated. Seropositive at baseline were only 5 to 7 AZD1222 recipients.

On this clone: What it recognizes is unknown.

Sequencing used immunoSEQ multiplex PCR; TCRdb keeps in-frame clones, though not all of them. The sample contains 150,000 to 200,000 clones, roughly 92% of which appear only once. The germline gives CDR1 DFQATT, CDR2 SNEGSKA (reference sequence). The V gene lost 3 bases and the J gene lost 0 bases, with 15 bases spanning the gap. This CDR3 spans 15 amino acids. Sequences were derived from peripheral blood, sampled on day 0 of AZD1222 vaccination. V is TRBV20-1 and J is TRBJ2-7; a possible D gene is TRBD2 (5 bases). This TCR derives from an adult in good health. The CDR3 protein is CSASNPSSFSYEQYF. CDR3 nucleotides: TGCAGTGCTAGTAACCCGTCTAGCTTCTCCTACGAGCAGTACTTC.